Below, 29 T cell receptor beta chains from the same sample are listed, as sequenced in a study of T cells in tuberculosis. Cells were sorted from thawed PBMC rested overnight and stained with GMM-loaded CD1B tetramer, viability dye and anti-CD3. The CD1B tetramers carried C32 glucose monomycolate purified from Rhodococcus equi. This table comes from immunoSEQ multiplex PCR, and its TCRdb copy is limited to in-frame clones, with some not included. The top ten clones hold 10% to 15% of a sample with some 60,000 clones, about four fifths of them seen once. Sequencing was done on a sample of CD1b-GMM tetramer-negative cells sorted from PBMCs. These receptors were taken from an adult woman with latent tuberculosis.

This clone appeared a single time. The chain couples TRBV7-2 to TRBJ2-1; a weak D match, TRBD2 (6 bases). CDR1 and CDR2 from the germline V gene are SGHTA and FQGNSA. This CDR3 spans 15 amino acids. V lost 1 base to trimming and J lost 0 bases, with 7 bases between them. CDR3 region: CASSLGRDSYNEQFF. The DNA for the CDR3 is TGTGCCAGCAGCTTAGGGCGGGACTCCTACAATGAGCAGTTCTTC.

The gene calls are TRBV29-1 and TRBJ2-2; no definite D call. Germline assignment: CDR1 SQVTM and CDR2 ANQGSEA. The V and J ends lost 0 bases and 5 bases respectively, with 10 bases between them. CDR3 length: 14 amino acids. DNA of the CDR3: TGCAGCGTTGAAGATGGGCCAGATACCGGGGAGCTGTTTTTT. Translation gives CSVEDGPDTGELFF.

This chain links TRBV19 with TRBJ1-1; D uncertain. V lost 4 bases, J lost 7 bases, and 13 bases lay in between. Germline V gives CDR1 LNHDA, CDR2 SQIVND (reference sequence). CDR3 length equals 13 residues. CDR3 DNA sequence: TGTGCCAGTAGTAGGACTTTTGACGGTGAAGCTTTCTTT. Encoded protein: CASSRTFDGEAFF. Filled out from reference TRBV19 and TRBJ1-1, the complete variable domain reads DGGITQSPKYLFRKEGQNVTLSCEQNLNHDAMYWYRQDPGQGLRLIYYSQIVNDFQKGDIAEGYSVSREKKESFPLTVTSAQKNPTAFYLCASSRTFDGEAFFGQGTRLTVV.

The V and J genes are TRBV28 and TRBJ1-5, with TRBD1 identical over 7 bases. Germline V gene lookup returns CDR1 MDHEN and CDR2 SYDVKM. V lost 7 bases, J lost 2 bases, and 8 bases stayed unmatched. The CDR3 sequence is 15 residues long. The CDR3 is CASIGGGWGNQPQHF. The CDR3 DNA is TGTGCCAGCATAGGAGGGGGCTGGGGCAATCAGCCCCAGCATTTT.

The chain's CDR3 is CASSQDTLAGGGNYEQYF. CDR3 coding DNA: TGTGCCAGCAGCCAAGACACCCTAGCGGGAGGGGGCAACTACGAGCAGTACTTC. J is TRBJ2-7 and V is TRBV4-2, with 12 bases fitting TRBD2. The V gene end was trimmed by 0 bases and the J gene end by 3 bases; junction bases not matched to a gene: 9. Per germline, CDR1 LGHNA and CDR2 YNFKEQ. This CDR3 has 18 amino acids.

The chain combines TRBV7-9 with TRBJ2-6, with 7 bases matching TRBD1. Germline values: CDR1 SEHNR, CDR2 FQNEAQ (reference sequence). The CDR3 length is 16 residues. The V segment lost 10 bases and the J segment 0 bases; nucleotides outside the gene matches: 9. The CDR3 loop is CATSDREFSGANVLTF. CDR3 sequence (DNA): TGTGCCACCTCAGACAGGGAATTCTCTGGGGCCAACGTCCTGACTTTC.

The chain has TRBV30 and TRBJ1-2; perhaps TRBD1 as D (6 bases). Trimming took off 0 bases at V and 1 base at J, with 15 bases between the two ends. The length of the CDR3 is 16 residues. CDR1 is GTSNPN and CDR2 is SVGIG in the germline V gene (reference sequence). The DNA of the CDR3 is TGTGCCTGGAGTGTAAAGGGGGACACCGGTAACTATGGCTACACCTTC. Its protein is CAWSVKGDTGNYGYTF.

The rearrangement links TRBV9 to TRBJ2-2; D call uncertain. This CDR3 has 14 amino acids. Deletions cut 0 bases from V and 5 bases from J, with 8 bases between. Germline values: CDR1 SGDLS, CDR2 YYNGEE. Here the CDR3 reads CASSVDSITGELFF. The CDR3 DNA sequence: TGTGCCAGCAGCGTAGATAGTATTACCGGGGAGCTGTTTTTT.

This clone was recorded once. V gene TRBV7-2 combines with J gene TRBJ1-1; no reliable D call. CDR3 length: 14 residues. Germline loops: CDR1 SGHTA, CDR2 FQGNSA. V lost 1 base and J 2 bases, leaving 8 bases between the germline ends. In DNA form, the CDR3 reads TGTGCCAGCAGCTTAGGGGCGAAAAACACTGAAGCTTTCTTT. It encodes CASSLGAKNTEAFF. Variable domain in full (rest from reference TRBV7-2 and TRBJ1-1): GAGVSQSPSNKVTEKGKDVELRCDPISGHTALYWYRQSLGQGLEFLIYFQGNSAPDKSGLPSDRFSAERTGGSVSTLTIQRTQQEDSAVYLCASSLGAKNTEAFFGQGTRLTVV.

The J gene is TRBJ1-1, the V gene TRBV19, with D maybe TRBD1 (5 bases). The CDR3 has 17 amino acids. Germline V gene lookup returns CDR1 LNHDA and CDR2 SQIVND (reference sequence). Deletions cut 5 bases from V and 4 bases from J, with 23 bases between. Written as DNA, the CDR3 is TGTGCCAGTAGTGGGATGGCAGGGCCCTTAAGGTCCACTGAAGCTTTCTTT. Protein: CASSGMAGPLRSTEAFF.

This chain links TRBV7-2 with TRBJ2-2; the match to TRBD2 covers 11 bases. The CDR3 has 17 amino acids. V was clipped by 1 base and J by 4 bases; unmatched bases: 5. In germline, CDR1 is SGHTA, CDR2 FQGNSA. In DNA, the CDR3 is TGTGCCAGCAGCTTAGTAGCGGGGGGGTTGAGCACCGGGGAGCTGTTTTTT. It codes for CASSLVAGGLSTGELFF. Full variable domain (remainder filled in from reference TRBV7-2 and TRBJ2-2): GAGVSQSPSNKVTEKGKDVELRCDPISGHTALYWYRQSLGQGLEFLIYFQGNSAPDKSGLPSDRFSAERTGGSVSTLTIQRTQQEDSAVYLCASSLVAGGLSTGELFFGEGSRLTVL.

J is TRBJ2-1 and V is TRBV10-1; 8 bases map to TRBD1. Germline loops: CDR1 WNHNN, CDR2 SYGVQD (reference sequence). Trimming removed 0 bases from V and 4 bases from J; junction bases left unmatched: 5. The CDR3 consists of 16 residues. In nucleotides, the CDR3 is TGCGCCAGCAGTGAGTCCCGCGGGACAGGTTACAATGAGCAGTTCTTC. Its translation: CASSESRGTGYNEQFF.

The gene calls are TRBV9 and TRBJ1-1; 10 bases are shared with TRBD1. The CDR3 length is 15 residues. Germline values: CDR1 SGDLS, CDR2 YYNGEE. Trimming cost V 4 bases and J 2 bases; bases outside gene matches: 5. CDR3 loop: CASSPRTGGNTEAFF. CDR3 DNA: TGTGCCAGCAGCCCGCGGACAGGGGGTAACACTGAAGCTTTCTTT.

The CDR3 loop is CASSLGGGETF. CDR3 DNA sequence: TGTGCCAGCAGCTTAGGAGGGGGCGAGACCTTC. The V and J genes are TRBV11-2 and TRBJ1-2; 7 bases line up with TRBD1. This CDR3 spans 11 amino acids. Trimming removed 1 base from V and 14 bases from J; junction bases left unmatched: 4. Germline CDR1 SGHAT, CDR2 FQNNGV. Full variable domain (rest looked up from reference TRBV11-2 and TRBJ1-2): EAGVAQSPRYKIIEKRQSVAFWCNPISGHATLYWYQQILGQGPKLLIQFQNNGVVDDSQLPKDRFSAERLKGVDSTLKIQPAKLEDSAVYLCASSLGGGETFGSGTRLTVV.

This clone came up a few times. This chain connects TRBV6-1 to TRBJ1-3; D remains ambiguous. Trimming pared 5 bases from V and 0 bases from J, leaving 5 bases between. The V gene's germline CDR1 is MNHNS and CDR2 SASEGT. The CDR3 has 13 amino acids. The CDR3 DNA follows: TGTGCCAGCAGTCCATCCTCTGGAAACACCATATATTTT. The encoded protein is CASSPSSGNTIYF.

The J gene is TRBJ2-7, the V gene TRBV15; maybe TRBD2 (5 bases). Germline values: CDR1 LNHNV, CDR2 YYDKDF (reference sequence). The CDR3 is 17 amino acids. Trimming shortened V by 0 bases and J by 7 bases, and 22 bases separated the two germline ends. CDR3 sequence: CATSRDLGFRARGEQYF. In DNA form, the CDR3 reads TGTGCCACCAGCAGAGATTTGGGCTTTCGTGCGAGAGGGGAGCAGTACTTC.

The V call is TRBV7-8, the J call TRBJ2-5; the D gene is possibly TRBD2 (5 bases). The CDR3 length is 14 residues. V was pared by 6 bases and J by 4 bases, with 15 bases between. Germline-derived CDR1 and CDR2 are SGHVS and FQNEAQ. CDR3 coding DNA: TGTGCCAGCAGACAAACGGGATCCTCAGAGACCCAGTACTTC. It is translated as CASRQTGSSETQYF.

This clone was recorded once. This rearrangement joins TRBV5-1 to TRBJ1-3; D possibly corresponds to TRBD1 (6 bases). Trimming pared 4 bases from V and 0 bases from J, leaving 11 bases between. This CDR3 comprises 15 residues. Germline CDR1 is SGHRS and CDR2 is YFSETQ. CDR3 in amino acids: CASSLDRHSGNTIYF. CDR3 nucleotide sequence: TGCGCCAGCAGCCTCGACAGGCACTCTGGAAACACCATATATTTT.

The CDR3 is CASSQEQGARYGYTF. The CDR3 DNA follows: TGTGCCAGCAGCCAAGAACAGGGGGCGAGGTATGGCTACACCTTC. The V and J genes are TRBV4-2 and TRBJ1-2, with 9 bases identical to TRBD1. The ends lost 0 bases at V and 5 bases at J; junction bases unmatched: 4. This CDR3 spans 15 amino acids. CDR1 is LGHNA and CDR2 is YNFKEQ in the germline V gene.

The chain is built from TRBV6-5 and TRBJ1-2, with TRBD1 matching over 10 bases. Per germline, CDR1 MNHEY and CDR2 SVGAGI. Losses at the gene ends were 5 bases for V and 4 bases for J; bases not matched to a gene: 4. The CDR3 consists of 14 residues. The CDR3 reads CASSAGTGVYGYTF. The CDR3 DNA follows: TGTGCCAGCAGTGCCGGGACAGGGGTCTATGGCTACACCTTC.

The chain joins TRBV19 to TRBJ2-1, with 10 bases fitting TRBD2. V lost 4 bases, J lost 6 bases, and 3 bases stayed unmatched. Germline-derived CDR1 and CDR2 are LNHDA and SQIVND (reference sequence). The CDR3 consists of 14 residues. CDR3 sequence reads: CASSNSGGSNEQFF. The CDR3 DNA reads as TGTGCCAGTAGTAATAGCGGGGGGTCCAATGAGCAGTTCTTC. Looking up the rest from reference TRBV19 and TRBJ2-1 gives the full variable domain: DGGITQSPKYLFRKEGQNVTLSCEQNLNHDAMYWYRQDPGQGLRLIYYSQIVNDFQKGDIAEGYSVSREKKESFPLTVTSAQKNPTAFYLCASSNSGGSNEQFFGPGTRLTVL.

This clone was found a few times. This chain uses TRBV28 with TRBJ2-5; 10 bases fit TRBD2. This CDR3 is 16 amino acids long. Germline CDR1 reads MDHEN; CDR2 reads SYDVKM. J lost 3 bases, V lost 5 bases, and 9 bases had no gene match. The CDR3 DNA is TGTGCCAGCAGTCCACCCCCCCTAGCGGGAGAAGAGACCCAGTACTTC. It translates to CASSPPPLAGEETQYF.

The gene calls are TRBV7-6 and TRBJ2-7, with TRBD2 as a possible D gene (6 bases). V lost 5 bases and J lost 5, with 22 bases in between. CDR3 length equals 16 residues. Germline CDR1 SGHVS, CDR2 FNYEAQ. The CDR3 DNA follows: TGTGCCAGCAGCCGTTTTACTTACGGGACTCCGCACGAGCAGTACTTC. This encodes CASSRFTYGTPHEQYF.

The gene calls are TRBV5-4 and TRBJ1-6; the D gene is possibly TRBD1 (5 bases). The CDR3 sequence is 12 residues long. Germline V gene lookup returns CDR1 SGHNT and CDR2 YYREEE (reference sequence). The V and J ends lost 1 base and 13 bases respectively, with 9 bases between them. The CDR3 DNA follows: TGTGCCAGCAGCTTGAGGGACTCCCCCCTCCACTTT. Translation gives CASSLRDSPLHF.

The chain employs TRBV6-5 and TRBJ2-5; TRBD2 matches at 11 bases. The V gene end was trimmed by 4 bases and the J gene end by 5 bases; junction bases not matched to a gene: 9. CDR1 MNHEY and CDR2 SVGAGI come from the germline V gene. This CDR3 comprises 16 residues. The CDR3 DNA reads TGTGCCAGCAGTTCCATCTTAGCGGGGGGGCGTGAGACCCAGTACTTC. Translation gives CASSSILAGGRETQYF.

V usage is TRBV18 and J usage is TRBJ2-3, with D possibly being TRBD1 (5 bases). Germline V gives CDR1 KGHSH, CDR2 LQKENI. There are 15 residues in the CDR3. V dropped 1 base and J dropped 4 bases, with 12 bases sitting between them. The CDR3 protein is CASSPRAGMPDTQYF. The CDR3 region has the DNA TGTGCCAGCTCACCACGCGCAGGGATGCCAGATACGCAGTATTTT.

The chain combines TRBV4-2 with TRBJ2-7, with D unclear. The germline V and J ends were trimmed by 0 bases and 5 bases, with 8 bases remaining between them. Germline assignment: CDR1 LGHNA and CDR2 YNFKEQ. The CDR3 sequence is 13 residues long. CDR3 DNA: TGTGCCAGCAGCCAAGATAGGAGCCACGAGCAGTACTTC. Protein product: CASSQDRSHEQYF.

The rearrangement uses TRBV19 and TRBJ2-7; possible D gene TRBD1, 5 bases. The germline V and J ends were trimmed by 3 bases and 3 bases, with 15 bases remaining between them. CDR3 length: 15 residues. Germline lookup yields CDR1 LNHDA and CDR2 SQIVND (reference sequence). The CDR3 sequence is CASSIKSDTSYEQYF. The CDR3 DNA is TGTGCCAGTAGTATCAAATCGGACACAAGCTACGAGCAGTACTTC.

This clone was seen once. This chain's CDR3 is CASRSTNTGELFF. In DNA, the CDR3 is TGTGCCAGCAGATCAACGAACACCGGGGAGCTGTTTTTT. The chain is built from TRBV14 and TRBJ2-2; D is undetermined. The CDR3 is made up of 13 amino acids. V was shortened by 6 bases and J by 0 bases, with 5 bases between the two germline ends. Looked up from germline, CDR1 is SGHDN and CDR2 is FVKESK.